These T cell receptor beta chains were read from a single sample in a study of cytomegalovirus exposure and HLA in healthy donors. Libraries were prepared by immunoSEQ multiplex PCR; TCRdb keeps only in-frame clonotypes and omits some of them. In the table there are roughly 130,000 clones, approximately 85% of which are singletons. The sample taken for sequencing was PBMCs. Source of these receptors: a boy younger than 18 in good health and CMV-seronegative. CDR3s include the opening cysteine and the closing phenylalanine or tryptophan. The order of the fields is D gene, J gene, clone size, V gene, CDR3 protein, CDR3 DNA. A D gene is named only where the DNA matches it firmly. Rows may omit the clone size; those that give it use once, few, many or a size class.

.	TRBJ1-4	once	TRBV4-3	CASSQERSTHWEKLFF	TGCGCCAGCAGCCAAGAACGTTCGACACACTGGGAAAAACTGTTTTTT
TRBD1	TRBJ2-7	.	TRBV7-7	CASSSTGLGEQYF	TGTGCCAGCAGCTCGACAGGGTTGGGTGAGCAGTACTTC
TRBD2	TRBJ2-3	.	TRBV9	CASSVGWDYTDTQYF	TGTGCCAGCAGCGTAGGGTGGGACTACACAGATACGCAGTATTTT
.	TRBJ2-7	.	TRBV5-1	CASSFVNMNYEQYF	TGCGCCAGCAGCTTCGTTAACATGAACTACGAGCAGTACTTC
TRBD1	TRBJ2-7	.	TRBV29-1	CSVAVTGPEQYF	TGCAGCGTTGCAGTGACAGGGCCCGAGCAGTACTTC
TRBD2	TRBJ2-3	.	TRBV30	CACRDYEFPNTDTQYF	TGTGCCTGCCGGGACTACGAATTCCCTAACACAGATACGCAGTATTTT
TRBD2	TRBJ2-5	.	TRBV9	CASSTRTSGWDQETQYF	TGTGCCAGCAGCACCCGGACTAGCGGATGGGACCAAGAGACCCAGTACTTC
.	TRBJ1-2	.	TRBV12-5	CASGLRSDSGYTF	TGTGCTAGTGGTTTGAGATCGGACAGCGGCTACACCTTC
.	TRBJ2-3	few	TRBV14	CASSQRTGSTQYF	TGTGCCAGCAGCCAAAGGACGGGATCTACGCAGTATTTT
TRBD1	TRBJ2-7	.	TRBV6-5	CASSYAGQGSFEQYF	TGTGCCAGCAGTTACGCGGGACAGGGTTCTTTCGAGCAGTACTTC
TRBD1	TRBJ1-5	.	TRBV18	CASSPQNTGGTNQPQHF	TGTGCCAGCTCACCACAAAATACAGGGGGGACCAATCAGCCCCAGCATTTT
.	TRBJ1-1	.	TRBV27	CASSTQGEPEAFF	TGTGCCAGCAGTACACAGGGTGAGCCTGAAGCTTTCTTT
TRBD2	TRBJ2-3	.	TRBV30	CAWSVGAGDADTQYF	TGTGCCTGGAGTGTAGGAGCGGGAGATGCAGATACGCAGTATTTT
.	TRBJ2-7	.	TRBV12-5	CASGSARAYEQYF	TGTGCTAGTGGTTCAGCCAGGGCTTACGAGCAGTACTTC
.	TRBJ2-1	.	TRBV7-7	CASSPKTGVSNEQFF	TGTGCTAGCAGCCCGAAAACGGGAGTGAGCAATGAGCAGTTCTTC
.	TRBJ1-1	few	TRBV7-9	CASSLLEGKGIPEAFF	TGTGCCAGCAGCTTACTGGAGGGGAAGGGGATCCCTGAAGCTTTCTTT
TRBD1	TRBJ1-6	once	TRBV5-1	CASSATGTGSNSPLHF	TGCGCCAGCAGCGCCACCGGGACAGGGTCTAATTCACCCCTCCACTTT
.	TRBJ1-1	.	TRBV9	CASSVGQAYEAFF	TGTGCCAGCAGCGTAGGACAAGCCTATGAAGCTTTCTTT
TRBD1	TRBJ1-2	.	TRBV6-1	CASRGTGGLDGYTF	TGTGCCAGCAGGGGGACAGGGGGCCTGGATGGCTACACCTTC
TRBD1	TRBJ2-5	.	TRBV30	CAWSTGGRETQYF	TGTGCCTGGAGTACAGGGGGCCGGGAGACCCAGTACTTC
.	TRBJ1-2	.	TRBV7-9	CASSPPYVGSNYGYTF	TGTGCCAGCAGCCCTCCCTATGTTGGGAGTAACTATGGCTACACCTTC
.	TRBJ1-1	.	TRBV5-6	CASSPGDRLNTEAFF	TGTGCCAGCAGCCCGGGAGACCGCTTGAACACTGAAGCTTTCTTT